This T cell receptor (beta chain) was retrieved from a study of shared clonotypes between healthy human individuals. Method: immunoSEQ multiplex PCR; TCRdb's copy keeps in-frame clones and lacks some. The sample yields more than 2,000,000 clones, over 85% seen once. V was clipped by 3 bases and J by 1 base; unmatched bases: 7. This CDR3 has 16 amino acids. Germline V gives CDR1 SNHLY, CDR2 FYNNEI. The receptor's source is a man younger than 35 in good health. The gene calls are TRBV2 and TRBJ2-3; 7 nucleotides agree with TRBD2. The specimen was naive CD4+ T cells sorted from blood. As for subset: CD45RA+ positively selected. The CDR3 sequence is CASSEAPGGGTDTQYF. CDR3 nucleotide sequence: TGTGCCAGCAGTGAGGCGCCGGGGGGTGGCACAGATACGCAGTATTTT.